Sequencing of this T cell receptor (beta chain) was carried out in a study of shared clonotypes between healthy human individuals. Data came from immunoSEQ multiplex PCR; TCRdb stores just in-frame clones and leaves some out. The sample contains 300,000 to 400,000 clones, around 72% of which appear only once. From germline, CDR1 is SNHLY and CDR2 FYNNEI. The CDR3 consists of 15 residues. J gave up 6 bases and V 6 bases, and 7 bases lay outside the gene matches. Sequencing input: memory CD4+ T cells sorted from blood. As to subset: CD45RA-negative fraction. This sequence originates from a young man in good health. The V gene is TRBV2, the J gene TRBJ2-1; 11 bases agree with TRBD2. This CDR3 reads CASRRLAGGPNEQFF. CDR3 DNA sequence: TGTGCCAGCAGGCGATTAGCGGGAGGGCCCAATGAGCAGTTCTTC. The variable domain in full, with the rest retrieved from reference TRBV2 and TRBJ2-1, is EPEVTQTPSHQVTQMGQEVILRCVPISNHLYFYWYRQILGQKVEFLVSFYNNEISEKSEIFDDQFSVERPDGSNFTLKIRSTKLEDSAMYFCASRRLAGGPNEQFFGPGTRLTVL.